This T cell receptor (beta chain) appears in the sequencing data of a study of blood T cell repertoires in COVID-19. Turning to the study itself: Acute and convalescent COVID-19 specimens originated in the United States, Italy and Spain. PBMCs, B-cell-depleted T cells, or T cells were the source of the cDNA or gDNA that made up the material.

Trimming at V came to 3 bases and at J to 0 bases, leaving 7 bases not matched to a gene. This CDR3 has 15 amino acids. Germline V gene data show CDR1 as GTSNPN and CDR2 as SVGIG (reference sequence). Authors' data handling: Using reference gene primer amplification, nucleated cell counts were estimated. The method was immunoSEQ multiplex PCR; TCRdb's version includes in-frame clones alone and lacks a portion of them. V and J calls and clone size are given by that table; D and trimming were obtained from the DNA. In the table there are around 150,000 clones, roughly 85% of which are singletons. This sequence joins TRBV30 and TRBJ1-1, with TRBD1 matching 7 bases. This TCR was recovered from a man aged 55 to 69 with acute or convalescent COVID-19. Sequencing input: peripheral blood. The CDR3 here is CAWRADRDLNTEAFF. CDR3 nucleotides: TGTGCCTGGAGGGCCGACAGGGACCTGAACACTGAAGCTTTCTTT.